This T cell receptor beta chain was found in a study of blood T cell repertoires in COVID-19. Study details: Samples representing acute and convalescent COVID-19 were sourced from the United States, Italy and Spain. Sources were T cells, B-cell-depleted T cells, or PBMCs; the material itself was cDNA or gDNA.

The CDR3 has 14 residues. The germline V gene has CDR1 SGHTA and CDR2 FQGNSA. Trimming took 5 bases from V and 5 from J; bases not matched to a gene: 7. As handled by the study authors: Reference gene primer amplification gave nucleated cell count estimates. Assay: immunoSEQ multiplex PCR; the TCRdb copy retains only in-frame clones and omits some. The V and J calls and clone size were taken over from that table, and D and trimming were inferred from the DNA. The sample consists of 200,000 to 250,000 clones, 80% to 90% of them appearing once. The study assigned cohorts using participant-reported clinical history.

Sequenced input: PBMCs or T cells enriched from blood (not recorded which). The TCR comes from a woman in her thirties or forties with acute COVID-19. This sequence joins TRBV7-2 and TRBJ2-3; TRBD2 matches 7 bases. CDR3 sequence reads: CASSPGRGGDTQYF. For the CDR3, the DNA is TGTGCCAGCAGCCCTGGGAGGGGAGGAGATACGCAGTATTTT.